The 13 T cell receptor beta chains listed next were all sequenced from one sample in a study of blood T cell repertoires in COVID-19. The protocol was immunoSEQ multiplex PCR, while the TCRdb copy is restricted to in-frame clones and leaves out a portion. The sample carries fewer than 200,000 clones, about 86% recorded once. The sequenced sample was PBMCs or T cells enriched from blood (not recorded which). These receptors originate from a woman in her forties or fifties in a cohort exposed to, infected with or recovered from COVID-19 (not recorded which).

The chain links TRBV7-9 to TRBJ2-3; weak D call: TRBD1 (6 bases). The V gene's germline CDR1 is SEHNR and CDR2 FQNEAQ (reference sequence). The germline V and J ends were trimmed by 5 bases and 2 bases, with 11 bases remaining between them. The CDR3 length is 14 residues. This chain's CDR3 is CASSPTGDTDTQYF. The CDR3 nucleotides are TGTGCCAGCAGCCCGACAGGAGACACAGATACGCAGTATTTT.

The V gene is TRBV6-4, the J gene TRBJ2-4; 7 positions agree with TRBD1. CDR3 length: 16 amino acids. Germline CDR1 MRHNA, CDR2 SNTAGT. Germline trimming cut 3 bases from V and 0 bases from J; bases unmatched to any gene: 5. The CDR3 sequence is CASSDSGTEAKNIQYF. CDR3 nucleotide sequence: TGTGCCAGCAGTGATTCCGGGACAGAAGCCAAAAACATTCAGTACTTC.

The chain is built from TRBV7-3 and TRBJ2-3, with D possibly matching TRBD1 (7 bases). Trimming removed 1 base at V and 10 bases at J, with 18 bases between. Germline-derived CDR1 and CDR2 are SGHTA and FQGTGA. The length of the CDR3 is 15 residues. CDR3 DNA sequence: TGTGCCAGCAGCTTAAGGGGGACAGCCGGGGGACCGCAGTATTTT. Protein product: CASSLRGTAGGPQYF.

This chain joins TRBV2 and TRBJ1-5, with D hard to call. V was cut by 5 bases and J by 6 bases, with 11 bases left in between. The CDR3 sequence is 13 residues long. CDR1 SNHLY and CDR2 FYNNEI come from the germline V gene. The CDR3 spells CASSSRSGQPQHF. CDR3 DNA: TGTGCCAGCAGTTCAAGGTCAGGTCAGCCCCAGCATTTT.

This CDR3 reads CATSERGLAWYTGELFF. For the CDR3, the DNA is TGTGCCACCAGTGAACGTGGACTAGCTTGGTACACCGGGGAGCTGTTTTTT. This sequence joins TRBV24-1 and TRBJ2-2, with TRBD2 matching 8 bases. Germline-derived CDR1 and CDR2 are KGHDR and SFDVKD. The CDR3 contains 17 residues. V gave up 4 bases and J gave up 3 bases; unmatched junction bases: 9.

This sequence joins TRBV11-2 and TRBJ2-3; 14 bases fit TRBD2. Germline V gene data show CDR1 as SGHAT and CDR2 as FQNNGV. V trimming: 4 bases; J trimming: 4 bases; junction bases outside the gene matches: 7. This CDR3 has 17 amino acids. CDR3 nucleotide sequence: TGTGCCAGCAGCTCTACCCGGACTAGCGGGGGGCCAGATACGCAGTATTTT. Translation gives CASSSTRTSGGPDTQYF.

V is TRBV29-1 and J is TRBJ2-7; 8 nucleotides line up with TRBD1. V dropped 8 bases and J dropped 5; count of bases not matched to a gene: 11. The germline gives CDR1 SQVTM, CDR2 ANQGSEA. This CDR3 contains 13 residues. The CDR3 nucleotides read TGCAGCTACCGACAGGGGCTTCTCAACGAGCAGTACTTC. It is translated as CSYRQGLLNEQYF.

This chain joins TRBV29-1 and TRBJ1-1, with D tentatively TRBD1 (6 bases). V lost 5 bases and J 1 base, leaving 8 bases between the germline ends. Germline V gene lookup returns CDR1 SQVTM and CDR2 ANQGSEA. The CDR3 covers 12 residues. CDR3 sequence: CSVKQGNTEAFF. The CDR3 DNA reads TGCAGCGTTAAACAGGGGAACACTGAAGCTTTCTTT.

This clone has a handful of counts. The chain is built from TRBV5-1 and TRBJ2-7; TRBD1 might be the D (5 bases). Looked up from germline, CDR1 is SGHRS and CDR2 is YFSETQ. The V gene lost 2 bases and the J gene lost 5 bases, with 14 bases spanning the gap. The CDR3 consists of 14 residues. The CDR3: CASSFGSGKDEQYF. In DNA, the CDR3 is TGCGCCAGCAGCTTTGGGTCAGGGAAAGACGAGCAGTACTTC.

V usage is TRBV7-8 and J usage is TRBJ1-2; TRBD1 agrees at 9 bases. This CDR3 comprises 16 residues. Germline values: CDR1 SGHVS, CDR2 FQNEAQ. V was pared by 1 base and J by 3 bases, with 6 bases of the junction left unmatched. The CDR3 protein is CASSLDGTGFDYGYTF. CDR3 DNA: TGTGCCAGCAGCTTAGATGGGACAGGGTTTGACTATGGCTACACCTTC. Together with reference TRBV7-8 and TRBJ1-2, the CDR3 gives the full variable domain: GAGVSQSPRYKVAKRGQDVALRCDPISGHVSLFWYQQALGQGPEFLTYFQNEAQLDKSGLPSDRFFAERPEGSVSTLKIQRTQQEDSAVYLCASSLDGTGFDYGYTFGSGTRLTVV.

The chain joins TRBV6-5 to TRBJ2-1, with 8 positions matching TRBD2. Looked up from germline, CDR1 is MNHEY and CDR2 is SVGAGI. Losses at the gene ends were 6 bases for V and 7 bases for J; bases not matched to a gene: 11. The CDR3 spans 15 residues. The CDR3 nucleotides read TGTGCCAGCAGCCCCAGCGGGAGTGTCAATAATGAGCAGTTCTTC. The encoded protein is CASSPSGSVNNEQFF.

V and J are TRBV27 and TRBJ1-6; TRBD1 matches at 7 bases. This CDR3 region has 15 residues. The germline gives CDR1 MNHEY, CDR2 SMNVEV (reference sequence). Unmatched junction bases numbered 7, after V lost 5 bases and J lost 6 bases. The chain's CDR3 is CASSPRGIINSPLHF. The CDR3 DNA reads TGTGCCAGCAGTCCCAGGGGGATCATTAATTCACCCCTCCACTTT.

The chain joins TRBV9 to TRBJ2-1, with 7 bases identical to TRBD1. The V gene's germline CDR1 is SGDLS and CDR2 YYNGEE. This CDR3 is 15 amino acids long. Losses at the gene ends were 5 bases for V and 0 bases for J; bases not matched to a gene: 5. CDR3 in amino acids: CASRRGPDSYNEQFF. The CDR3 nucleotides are TGTGCCAGCAGGAGGGGGCCGGACTCCTACAATGAGCAGTTCTTC. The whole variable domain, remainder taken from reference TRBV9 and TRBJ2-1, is DSGVTQTPKHLITATGQRVTLRCSPRSGDLSVYWYQQSLDQGLQFLIQYYNGEERAKGNILERFSAQQFPDLHSELNLSSLELGDSALYFCASRRGPDSYNEQFFGPGTRLTVL.